The source of this TCR beta chain is a study of regulatory T cells. Comments on this clone: What it binds is unknown.

All CD3G-deficient patients showed autoimmunity, more severe in two. At testing, patients were 2 to 39 years old, with reduced naive and increased memory T-cell proportions. CD4+ T cells were divided by sorting: CD25-high CD127-low Tregs, CD25-low CD127-high conventional cells. The V gene's germline CDR1 is SGHRS and CDR2 YFSETQ. The CDR3 consists of 15 residues. Trimming shortened V by 0 bases and J by 4 bases, and 12 bases separated the two germline ends. The PCR used 52 TRBV and 13 TRBJ primers. Repertoires were generated with immunoSEQ multiplex PCR, while TCRdb's copy carries only in-frame clones and drops some. The sample holds 25,000 to 30,000 clones; about nine tenths are singletons and the top ten take roughly 1.5%. Study results and limitations: Hydrophobic residues at CDR3 positions 6 and 7 were enriched in conventional CD4+ T cells of CD3G-deficient patients. Patient repertoires had restricted TRB V-J pairs and skewed V and J usage, most in Tregs.

Material for sequencing was conventional CD4+ T cells sorted from blood. The receptor comes from a young adult with CD3G deficiency. The chain couples TRBV5-1 to TRBJ2-3, with D unclear. The CDR3 nucleotides read TGCGCCAGCAGCTTGGACGGCCTCCCCCCAGATACGCAGTATTTT. Amino acids: CASSLDGLPPDTQYF.